These T cell receptor beta chains were read from a single sample in a study of shared clonotypes between healthy human individuals. Libraries were prepared by immunoSEQ multiplex PCR; TCRdb keeps only in-frame clonotypes and omits some of them. The table records under 1 million clones, around 92% of them present only once. Sequencing was carried out using naive CD8+ T cells sorted from blood. The source is a man between 25 and 39 years old in good health. The CDR3 runs from the conserved cysteine through the conserved F or W. Fields, in order: CDR3 length, J gene, D gene, V gene, clone size, CDR3 protein, CDR3 DNA. D genes are given only for firm matches. A row's size may be missing; if present it is once, few, many or a size class.

13,TRBJ2-1,TRBD2,TRBV27,-,CASSSLAEPEQFF,TGTGCCAGCAGTTCCCTAGCGGAGCCTGAGCAGTTCTTC
13,TRBJ2-7,-,TRBV6-6,-,CASSSSYPYEQYF,TGTGCCAGCAGTTCCTCCTATCCCTACGAGCAGTACTTC
14,TRBJ2-7,-,TRBV27,-,CASSPYEGVPEQYF,TGTGCCAGCAGTCCTTACGAGGGGGTCCCCGAGCAGTACTTC
10,TRBJ2-1,-,TRBV6-1,-,CASQYNEQFF,TGTGCCAGCCAGTACAATGAGCAGTTCTTC
13,TRBJ2-2,-,TRBV4-1,-,CASSQVSGGELFF,TGCGCCAGCAGCCAAGTGTCCGGCGGGGAGCTGTTTTTT
12,TRBJ2-1,-,TRBV6-1,-,CASSVWGNEQFF,TGTGCCAGCAGTGTATGGGGAAATGAGCAGTTCTTC
14,TRBJ1-1,-,TRBV27,-,CASSLYGGGFEAFF,TGTGCCAGCAGTTTATATGGGGGCGGATTTGAAGCTTTCTTT
15,TRBJ2-7,TRBD1,TRBV9,-,CASSPRRTGDYEQYF,TGTGCCAGCAGCCCCCGCCGGACAGGGGATTACGAGCAGTACTTC
16,TRBJ2-7,TRBD2,TRBV27,-,CASITPGTSGSYEQYF,TGTGCCAGCATAACCCCGGGGACTAGCGGTTCATACGAGCAGTACTTC
13,TRBJ1-1,-,TRBV7-8,-,CASTMLGNTEAFF,TGTGCCAGCACCATGTTGGGGAACACTGAAGCTTTCTTT
15,TRBJ2-3,TRBD2,TRBV4-1,-,CASSPEGGGTDTQYF,TGCGCCAGCAGCCCAGAAGGCGGGGGAACAGATACGCAGTATTTT
15,TRBJ1-2,TRBD1,TRBV6-1,-,CASSDPTGGYYGYTF,TGTGCCAGCAGTGACCCGACAGGGGGCTACTATGGCTACACCTTC
14,TRBJ2-7,-,TRBV19,-,CASRPSGVAYEQYF,TGTGCCAGTAGGCCTTCCGGTGTTGCCTACGAGCAGTACTTC
13,TRBJ2-1,-,TRBV5-4,few,CASSPWGGDEQFF,TGTGCCAGCAGCCCATGGGGCGGGGATGAGCAGTTCTTC
13,TRBJ1-1,-,TRBV9,-,CASSVARNTEAFF,TGTGCCAGCAGCGTAGCCAGGAACACTGAAGCTTTCTTT
16,TRBJ2-6,TRBD1,TRBV28,-,CASSLGTVSGANVLTF,TGTGCCAGCAGTCTCGGGACAGTCTCTGGGGCCAACGTCCTGACTTTC
17,TRBJ2-7,TRBD2,TRBV7-6,-,CASSLAAGTSGNYEQYF,TGTGCCAGCAGCTTAGCGGCCGGGACTAGCGGGAACTACGAGCAGTACTTC
16,TRBJ2-7,TRBD1,TRBV7-6,-,CASSLDETGLYYEQYF,TGTGCCAGCAGCTTAGACGAGACAGGGCTTTATTACGAGCAGTACTTC
16,TRBJ2-1,TRBD2,TRBV9,-,CASTPATSGSYNEQFF,TGTGCCAGCACCCCCGCAACTAGCGGAAGTTACAATGAGCAGTTCTTC
11,TRBJ2-1,-,TRBV29-1,-,CSVVAYNEQFF,TGCAGCGTTGTTGCCTACAATGAGCAGTTCTTC
16,TRBJ2-1,-,TRBV7-8,-,CASSLGAQSSYNEQFF,TGTGCCAGCAGCTTAGGAGCGCAGAGCTCCTACAATGAGCAGTTCTTC
16,TRBJ2-5,-,TRBV10-3,-,CAISGGSPTSLETQYF,TGTGCCATCAGTGGAGGGTCCCCCACCAGTTTAGAGACCCAGTACTTC
15,TRBJ2-7,TRBD2,TRBV29-1,-,CSVESLAGGLYEQYF,TGCAGCGTTGAGAGCCTAGCGGGAGGATTATACGAGCAGTACTTC
16,TRBJ2-1,-,TRBV13,-,CASTEATGESYNEQFF,TGTGCCAGCACCGAAGCTACGGGGGAGTCCTACAATGAGCAGTTCTTC
11,TRBJ1-2,-,TRBV6-1,-,CASKTGKGYTF,TGTGCCAGCAAAACCGGGAAGGGCTACACCTTC
14,TRBJ2-7,TRBD1,TRBV14,-,CASSQSGTGSEQYF,TGTGCCAGCAGCCAATCCGGGACAGGCTCAGAGCAGTACTTC
15,TRBJ2-5,-,TRBV7-6,-,CASSYLSGYQETQYF,TGTGCCAGCAGCTACCTTTCGGGGTACCAAGAGACCCAGTACTTC
19,TRBJ2-7,TRBD1,TRBV15,-,CATSPTPGQGGLGNFGQYF,TGTGCCACCAGCCCGACACCGGGACAGGGGGGATTAGGGAACTTCGGGCAGTACTTC
13,TRBJ2-1,-,TRBV19,-,CASSWANYNEQFF,TGTGCCAGTAGTTGGGCCAACTACAATGAGCAGTTCTTC
15,TRBJ2-2,-,TRBV2,-,CASSEAPPGLRELFF,TGTGCCAGCAGTGAAGCCCCTCCGGGGCTCCGGGAGCTGTTTTTT
14,TRBJ1-1,-,TRBV7-9,-,CASSLGGLNTEAFF,TGTGCCAGCAGCTTAGGAGGCCTGAACACTGAAGCTTTCTTT
14,TRBJ1-1,-,TRBV7-3,once,CASSLLGPNTEAFF,TGTGCCAGCAGCTTATTGGGGCCGAACACTGAAGCTTTCTTT
16,TRBJ2-1,TRBD2,TRBV5-6,-,CASSLDREASYNEQFF,TGTGCCAGCAGCCTAGATCGGGAGGCGTCCTACAATGAGCAGTTCTTC
15,TRBJ2-7,TRBD1,TRBV9,-,CASSGGTGAPYEQYF,TGTGCCAGCAGCGGCGGGACAGGGGCCCCCTACGAGCAGTACTTC
16,TRBJ2-3,-,TRBV28,-,CASSLRDREGADTQYF,TGTGCCAGCAGTTTACGGGACCGAGAAGGGGCAGATACGCAGTATTTT
14,TRBJ2-7,-,TRBV27,-,CASGTYRSSYEQYF,TGTGCCAGCGGAACCTACAGGAGCTCCTACGAGCAGTACTTC
14,TRBJ2-3,-,TRBV7-2,-,CASSPRRPTDTQYF,TGTGCCAGCAGCCCGAGACGGCCAACAGATACGCAGTATTTT
13,TRBJ1-2,-,TRBV11-2,-,CASSFDYSYGYTF,TGTGCCAGCAGCTTCGATTACAGCTATGGCTACACCTTC
12,TRBJ2-2,-,TRBV7-9,few,CASSLRGGELFF,TGTGCCAGCAGCCTGAGGGGCGGGGAGCTGTTTTTT
15,TRBJ2-7,-,TRBV15,once,CATSAGTSNSYEQYF,TGTGCCACCAGCGCCGGGACATCCAACTCCTACGAGCAGTACTTC
14,TRBJ2-5,TRBD2,TRBV27,-,CASSSTSGQETQYF,TGTGCCAGCAGTTCGACTAGCGGACAAGAGACCCAGTACTTC
14,TRBJ2-5,-,TRBV7-8,-,CASSSLGQQETQYF,TGTGCCAGCAGCTCCTTAGGGCAGCAAGAGACCCAGTACTTC
11,TRBJ1-4,-,TRBV2,once,CASIGTEKLFF,TGTGCCAGCATTGGTACTGAAAAACTGTTTTTT
15,TRBJ2-7,TRBD1,TRBV7-6,-,CASSLGQGVAYEQYF,TGTGCCAGCAGCTTAGGACAGGGGGTCGCATACGAGCAGTACTTC
16,TRBJ2-3,-,TRBV7-6,-,CASSLLPSADTDTQYF,TGTGCCAGCAGCTTATTACCTAGCGCGGACACAGATACGCAGTATTTT
12,TRBJ1-1,-,TRBV29-1,-,CSVEDDRREAFF,TGCAGCGTTGAAGACGACAGACGAGAAGCTTTCTTT
13,TRBJ2-3,-,TRBV9,-,CASSSSRTDTQYF,TGTGCCAGCAGTTCCTCGCGCACAGATACGCAGTATTTT
15,TRBJ2-7,TRBD2,TRBV28,-,CASSRRLAGIHEQYF,TGTGCCAGCAGCCGGAGACTAGCGGGGATACACGAGCAGTACTTC
14,TRBJ2-1,-,TRBV13,-,CASSLGGAYNEQFF,TGTGCCAGCAGCTTAGGGGGGGCCTACAATGAGCAGTTCTTC
12,TRBJ2-3,-,TRBV11-2,-,CASSKGGSAQYF,TGTGCCAGCAGCAAAGGGGGTAGTGCGCAGTATTTT
13,TRBJ2-7,-,TRBV29-1,once,CSVVGTPSYEQYF,TGCAGCGTTGTTGGGACACCCTCCTACGAGCAGTACTTC
15,TRBJ2-7,TRBD2,TRBV7-9,-,CASSLMSSGTYEQYF,TGTGCCAGCAGCTTAATGTCTAGCGGTACCTACGAGCAGTACTTC
15,TRBJ2-2,TRBD1,TRBV27,-,CASSPRDRVDGELFF,TGTGCCAGCAGTCCCCGGGACAGGGTGGACGGGGAGCTGTTTTTT
14,TRBJ1-1,-,TRBV5-5,-,CASSGTYGGERAFF,TGTGCCAGCAGCGGGACATATGGGGGGGAACGAGCTTTCTTT